This record covers a single T cell receptor (beta chain). There are a few counts of this clone. Its specific antigen is unknown. Qualities for individual bases were not recorded, and no much larger clone is one base off. A distance of 14 bases separates the germline ends of V and J, which lose 1 base and 3 bases respectively. Taken from the germline V gene (reference sequence), the CDR1 and CDR2 loops are GTSNPN and SVGIG. The cysteine opens and the phenylalanine closes a CDR3 of 15 amino acids. The only DNA kept is the CDR3, 45 bases in frame from the first base. The sample originates from a study of blood T cell repertoires in COVID-19 (TCRdb year 2020). Some background on the complete study: Samples from collaborators originated in the United States, Italy and Spain and spanned both the acute and convalescent phases of COVID-19. The prospective study material was composed of cDNA or gDNA derived from T cells, B-cell-depleted T cells, or PBMCs. The dataset comprised deeply sampled blood TCRbeta repertoires from subjects exposed to, actively infected with, or recovered from COVID-19. A freely available public database, intended as a resource for researchers studying the immune response to SARS-CoV-2, is where the repertoires were released. The samples were drawn from the first 160 participants of the ongoing ImmuneRACE study and from 1,200 or so subjects provided by 6 global collaborators. The sample metadata nearly always contained a de-identified subject ID, COVID-19 status, age in years and sex. Where available, HLA class I and class II types were obtained from metadata supplied by the sample provider rather than from assay-based typing.

Collaborating institutions collected whole blood in K2EDTA tubes following their own protocols. Collaborator samples were shipped for TCRbeta analysis as frozen whole blood, isolated PBMCs, or DNA extracted from either sample type. General conclusions and limits of the study: Clinical and demographic metadata were provided uncurated, with the amount varying by source and participant.

TCRbeta CDR3 regions were amplified from genomic DNA using the immunoSEQ Assay, a bias-controlled multiplex PCR. In the original analysis: Within the assay, amplification of reference gene primers was used to estimate how many nucleated cells each sample contained. To quantify the absolute abundance of each unique TCRbeta CDR3 rearrangement, sequence reads were collapsed and filtered. Productive Simpson clonality was computed per sample as the square root of Simpson's diversity index over productive rearrangements. The table comes from immuneACCESS by way of TCRdb, which keeps in-frame sequences with V and J called. Part of the clones is missing from these tables; in studies checked, under half for an unresolved V gene and the rest for unknown reasons. That table gives V, J and clone size, and the DNA gave D and trimming. This sample lists some 120,000 clones; more than 70% were detected once. The ten largest clonotypes hold about 3.6% of the sample.

This sequence originates from a woman in her sixties or seventies with acute or convalescent COVID-19. Material: peripheral blood. Here the chain combines TRBV30 and TRBJ2-3, with a tentative D gene TRBD1 over 6 matching bases. The DNA is TGTGCCTGGAGTGAACAGGGAAGTTTTACAGATACGCAGTATTTT. Its protein product is CAWSEQGSFTDTQYF.